Shown below are 28 T cell receptor beta chains from a single sample sequenced in a study of early T cells in non-severe SARS-CoV-2 infection. TCRdb itself ran the 5' RACE reads through MiXCR, one entry per CDR3 protein. The repertoire has 100,000 to 150,000 distinct CDR3 sequences, more than 13% of them found once; the top ten carry 21%. Sequencing was done on a sample of whole blood. Every receptor here comes from an adult who was a healthcare worker with PCR-confirmed SARS-CoV-2 infection or an uninfected control (not recorded which).

The V and J genes are TRBV7-9 and TRBJ2-3; perhaps TRBD1 as D (5 bases). The germline CDR1 and CDR2 sequences are SEHNR and FQNEAQ (reference sequence). Trimming cost V 1 base and J 7 bases, with 9 bases left between them. The CDR3 consists of 13 residues. For the CDR3, the DNA is TGTGCCAGCAGCTTAGGGGGCCGGTATACGCAGTATTTT. Its translation is CASSLGGRYTQYF. The variable domain in full, with the rest retrieved from reference TRBV7-9 and TRBJ2-3, is DTGVSQNPRHKITKRGQNVTFRCDPISEHNRLYWYRQTLGQGPEFLTYFQNEAQLEKSRLLSDRFSAERPKGSFSTLEIQRTEQGDSAMYLCASSLGGRYTQYFGPGTRLTVL.

The rearrangement joins TRBV9 to TRBJ2-1, with TRBD2 matching over 14 bases. Germline lookup yields CDR1 SGDLS and CDR2 YYNGEE. The CDR3 is 18 amino acids. The trim removed 0 bases at V and 2 bases at J, leaving 4 bases unmatched. CDR3 DNA: TGTGCCAGCAGCGTAGTGCCGACTAGCGGGGGGGCCTACAATGAGCAGTTCTTC. The encoded protein is CASSVVPTSGGAYNEQFF.

This rearrangement joins TRBV29-1 to TRBJ2-1, with D possibly called TRBD1 or TRBD2 (5 bases each). This CDR3 has 11 residues. Per the germline V gene, CDR1 is SQVTM and CDR2 is ANQGSEA. V dropped 3 bases and J dropped 9 bases, with 9 bases sitting between them. CDR3 in amino acids: CSVDWGSEQFF. CDR3 DNA: TGCAGCGTTGACTGGGGGTCTGAGCAGTTCTTC.

The rearrangement links TRBV6-4 to TRBJ2-2; D is tentatively TRBD1 or TRBD2 (5 bases each). Trimming took off 2 bases at V and 9 bases at J, with 13 bases between the two ends. There are 14 residues in the CDR3. Germline CDR1 MRHNA, CDR2 SNTAGT. The CDR3 loop is CASSDGTGGRELFF. DNA for the CDR3: TGTGCCAGCAGTGACGGGACCGGCGGCCGGGAGCTGTTTTTT.

The chain uses TRBV7-6 and TRBJ1-1; the D gene is possibly TRBD1 (5 bases). This CDR3 has 16 residues. The V gene lost 1 base and the J gene lost 5 bases, with 17 bases spanning the gap. Germline V gives CDR1 SGHVS, CDR2 FNYEAQ. CDR3 sequence (DNA): TGTGCCAGCAGCTTAGGATCCCGGGGCAGCCTGACTGAAGCTTTCTTT. It translates to CASSLGSRGSLTEAFF.

This clonotype was seen a few times. The V gene is TRBV20-1, the J gene TRBJ2-7, with TRBD2 matching 15 bases. V trimming: 5 bases; J trimming: 6 bases; junction bases outside the gene matches: 8. The CDR3 runs to 15 residues. Per the germline V gene, CDR1 is DFQATT and CDR2 is SNEGSKA (reference sequence). CDR3 loop: CSASDGLAGGREQYF. CDR3 nucleotides: TGCAGTGCTTCCGACGGACTAGCGGGGGGGCGCGAGCAGTACTTC.

The V call is TRBV13, the J call TRBJ2-3; a possible D gene is TRBD1 (6 bases). From germline, CDR1 is PRHDT and CDR2 FYEKMQ (reference sequence). CDR3 length equals 15 residues. V was pared by 4 bases and J by 1 base, with 12 bases between. CDR3: CASSSQGRGTDTQYF. DNA of the CDR3: TGTGCCAGCAGCTCACAGGGTAGGGGCACAGATACGCAGTATTTT.

A word on this clonotype: The CDR3 does not close with the conserved phenylalanine or tryptophan, likely indicating a read error. The genes are TRBV6-5 and TRBJ1-6, with D possibly TRBD1 on 5 matching bases. The V gene's germline CDR1 is MNHEY and CDR2 SVGAGI. The CDR3 length is 14 residues. Trimming stripped 5 bases from V and 9 bases from J, with 14 bases between. The DNA for the CDR3 is TGTGCCAGCAGTCCAGACCGGGGGAGTTCACCCCTCCACCTT. Encoded protein: CASSPDRGSSPLHL.

This rearrangement joins TRBV30 to TRBJ1-3, with D tentatively TRBD1 (6 bases). V lost 5 bases and J 1 base, leaving 15 bases between the germline ends. CDR1 GTSNPN and CDR2 SVGIG come from the germline V gene (reference sequence). The CDR3 length is 15 residues. CDR3 nucleotide sequence: TGTGCCTGGGCAGGGGAGAGATTGTCTGGAAACACCATATATTTT. This encodes CAWAGERLSGNTIYF.

The rearrangement uses TRBV29-1 and TRBJ2-2; D possibly corresponds to TRBD1 (5 bases). The CDR3 is 14 amino acids. Germline lookup yields CDR1 SQVTM and CDR2 ANQGSEA. CDR3 coding DNA: TGCCCGGATTCCGACAGCTCGGGCACCGGGGAGCTGTTTTTT. Its protein is CPDSDSSGTGELFF.

J is TRBJ1-2 and V is TRBV20-1, with D possibly being TRBD1 (6 bases). This CDR3 is 11 amino acids long. Germline loops: CDR1 DFQATT, CDR2 SNEGSKA (reference sequence). V was pared by 6 bases and J by 8 bases, with 13 bases between. The CDR3 here is CSASPGVGYTF. The DNA of the CDR3 is TGCAGTGCAAGCCCAGGGGTGGGCTACACCTTC.

The chain recombines TRBV4-1 with TRBJ2-3; D perhaps matches TRBD1 (5 bases). This CDR3 has 17 amino acids. In germline, CDR1 is MGHRA, CDR2 YSYEKL. V was pared by 0 bases and J by 2 bases, with 15 bases between. The CDR3 loop is CASSQDPGRADTDTQYF. CDR3 coding DNA: TGCGCCAGCAGCCAAGACCCCGGCAGGGCGGACACAGATACGCAGTATTTT.

CDR3: CSARAERRGRGTEAFF. The CDR3 DNA reads TGCAGTGCTAGAGCCGAGAGACGGGGGCGAGGGACTGAAGCTTTCTTT. The chain carries TRBV20-1 and TRBJ1-1, with D perhaps matching TRBD1 (6 bases). The germline V gene has CDR1 DFQATT and CDR2 SNEGSKA (reference sequence). The CDR3 sequence is 16 residues long. Trimming took off 1 base at V and 5 bases at J, with 20 bases between the two ends.

This clonotype was counted between two and nine times. Written as DNA, the CDR3 is TGTGCCAGCAGTCTACGGGCCGGCAACACCGGGGAGCTGTTTTTT. Translated, it gives CASSLRAGNTGELFF. The chain carries TRBV6-6 and TRBJ2-2; D is uncertain. CDR3 length: 15 amino acids. The germline V gene encodes CDR1 MNHNY and CDR2 SVGAGI (reference sequence). The V and J ends lost 5 bases and 2 bases respectively, with 12 bases between them.

The chain links TRBV4-1 to TRBJ1-5, with D perhaps matching TRBD1 (6 bases). Between the trimmed V and J ends, which lost 7 bases and 6 bases, there was a span of 19 bases. Germline V gene lookup returns CDR1 MGHRA and CDR2 YSYEKL. The CDR3 contains 15 residues. CDR3 coding DNA: TGCGCCAGCAAGGTGGCGGGGGGCTCGGGTCAGCCCCAGCATTTT. This sequence encodes CASKVAGGSGQPQHF.

This clonotype was counted a few times. The rearrangement uses TRBV12-3 or TRBV12-4 and TRBJ2-7; the D gene is possibly TRBD2 (5 bases). This CDR3 spans 12 amino acids. V was trimmed by 4 bases and J by 3 bases, leaving 7 bases between them. The CDR3 here is CASSSGNYEQYF. The CDR3 DNA is TGTGCCAGCAGTTCCGGGAACTACGAGCAGTACTTC.

The table lists this clonotype with a few counts. V and J are TRBV2 and TRBJ2-7, with D uncertain. The CDR3 sequence is 13 residues long. Germline CDR1 SNHLY, CDR2 FYNNEI. V was pared by 4 bases and J by 4 bases, with 11 bases between. The CDR3 DNA follows: TGTGCCAGCAGTGGGGAAGGTGCGTACGAGCAGTACTTC. Translating gives CASSGEGAYEQYF.

J is TRBJ2-1 and V is TRBV12-5, with 8 bases matching TRBD2. CDR3 length equals 18 residues. V lost 3 bases to trimming and J lost 4 bases; unmatched junction nucleotides: 14. Germline values: CDR1 LGHNT, CDR2 FRNRAP. CDR3 in DNA: TGTGCTAGTGGTTTAGGAAGCGGGGGCCTACTCTTTTACAATGAGCAGTTCTTC. It yields the protein CASGLGSGGLLFYNEQFF.

A remark on this clonotype: Relative to the germline gene, one junction end is altered; a read error may explain this. The chain recombines TRBV4-1 with TRBJ2-3, with D perhaps matching TRBD2 (5 bases). The germline CDR1 and CDR2 sequences are MGHRA and YSYEKL. The CDR3 runs 18 residues. CDR3 amino acids: CAISQVLGRGRKADTQYF. For the CDR3, the DNA is TGCGCCATCAGCCAAGTACTTGGTCGAGGGCGTAAGGCAGATACGCAGTATTTT.

The V gene is TRBV7-6, the J gene TRBJ2-5; TRBD2 matches at 8 bases. Germline V gene lookup returns CDR1 SGHVS and CDR2 FNYEAQ. The CDR3 totals 14 residues. The V gene end was trimmed by 8 bases and the J gene end by 4 bases; junction bases not matched to a gene: 9. CDR3 bases: TGTGCCAGCGTGACGCGGGGGGCAGGAGAGACCCAGTACTTC. Translated, it gives CASVTRGAGETQYF.

This clonotype was detected a few times. This chain joins TRBV12-3 or TRBV12-4 and TRBJ2-5; D might be TRBD1 (6 bases). This CDR3 comprises 14 residues. With 5 bases removed from V and 3 bases from J, the gap between germline ends came to 13 bases. The CDR3 DNA sequence: TGTGCCAGCAGTGGGCGGGCAGGGGAAGAGACCCAGTACTTC. It translates to CASSGRAGEETQYF.

V is TRBV7-8 and J is TRBJ2-5, with D possibly called TRBD1 or TRBD2 (6 bases each). This CDR3 has 16 amino acids. CDR1 and CDR2 from the germline V gene are SGHVS and FQNEAQ. With 1 base removed from V and 2 bases from J, the gap between germline ends came to 14 bases. Written as DNA, the CDR3 is TGTGCCAGCAGCTTAGTTCCGGGGGCTATTCAAGAGACCCAGTACTTC. Translation: CASSLVPGAIQETQYF.

V is TRBV30 and J is TRBJ2-2; D is possibly TRBD1 or TRBD2 (6 bases each). Looked up from germline, CDR1 is GTSNPN and CDR2 is SVGIG (reference sequence). This CDR3 region has 15 residues. V lost 0 bases and J lost 4, with 12 bases in between. The CDR3 DNA reads TGTGCCTGGAGTGTAGGGGGGTTTGGCACCGGGGAGCTGTTTTTT. Amino acids: CAWSVGGFGTGELFF.

This clonotype was found many times. V is TRBV3-1 and J is TRBJ2-1; no clear D gene. Looked up from germline, CDR1 is LGHDT and CDR2 is YNNKEL (reference sequence). The ends were cut back, 8 bases at V and 5 bases at J, with 7 bases in the middle. The CDR3 is 11 residues long. CDR3 in amino acids: CASAENNEQFF. Here the CDR3 DNA reads TGTGCCAGCGCGGAAAACAATGAGCAGTTCTTC.

The chain combines TRBV12-3 or TRBV12-4 with TRBJ2-1; 15 nucleotides agree with TRBD2. CDR3 length: 16 residues. V shed 8 bases and J 10 bases; nucleotides not matched to a gene: 12. The DNA of the CDR3 is TGTGCCAGCCGATCCGGGACTAGCGGGGGGCGGCGGGAGCAGTTCTTC. Translation: CASRSGTSGGRREQFF.

This clonotype was recorded many times. This chain links TRBV29-1 with TRBJ2-3, with TRBD1 matching over 9 bases. The CDR3 extends over 11 amino acids. V lost 6 bases to trimming and J lost 8 bases; unmatched junction nucleotides: 3. Germline values: CDR1 SQVTM, CDR2 ANQGSEA. CDR3 sequence: CSVGQGITQYF. The CDR3 DNA reads as TGCAGCGTCGGACAGGGGATTACGCAGTATTTT.

The chain uses TRBV6-6 and TRBJ1-1; D is ambiguous. The V end was cut by 0 bases, the J end by 1 base, with 12 bases between. The CDR3 consists of 16 residues. Looked up from germline, CDR1 is MNHNY and CDR2 is SVGAGI (reference sequence). The CDR3 DNA reads TGTGCCAGCAGTTACTCGAATGCACATCAGAACACTGAAGCTTTCTTT. It encodes CASSYSNAHQNTEAFF.

The rearrangement joins TRBV6-6 to TRBJ2-1, with D maybe TRBD1 (6 bases). Germline loops: CDR1 MNHNY, CDR2 SVGAGI (reference sequence). The CDR3 extends over 14 amino acids. V was clipped by 6 bases and J by 3 bases, with 12 bases between them. Here the CDR3 reads CASSFTGIYNEQFF. The CDR3 nucleotides read TGTGCCAGCAGCTTCACAGGGATCTACAATGAGCAGTTCTTC.